The rows below give T cell receptor beta chains drawn from one sample of a study of shared clonotypes between healthy human individuals. Using immunoSEQ multiplex PCR, the repertoire was profiled, and TCRdb retains in-frame clones only, with some absent. The sample has 950,000 to 1,100,000 clones, around 78% seen once. The sample comprised memory CD4+ T cells from PBMCs. The origin of the receptors is a man younger than 30 in good health. Some clones in this sample may be carry-over from other donors' samples. CDR3s include the opening cysteine and the closing phenylalanine or tryptophan. A D gene is named only where the DNA matches it firmly. Clone size is given for some rows only: seen once, a few or many times, or a class if the clone is expanded.

V gene	clone size	D gene	J gene	CDR3 protein	CDR3 DNA
TRBV6-1	NA	NA	TRBJ2-7	CASRGSGRGYEQYF	TGTGCCAGCAGGGGGTCAGGGAGGGGGTACGAGCAGTACTTC
TRBV5-4	NA	TRBD2	TRBJ2-7	CASSLAPGLGEVQYF	TGTGCCAGCAGCTTGGCCCCGGGACTAGGGGAGGTGCAGTACTTC
TRBV4-1	NA	NA	TRBJ2-4	CASSQGLGRGAKNIQYF	TGCGCCAGCAGCCAAGGATTAGGCCGTGGAGCCAAAAACATTCAGTACTTC
TRBV5-4	NA	TRBD1	TRBJ1-6	CASRQTGTEVSPLHF	TGTGCCAGCAGGCAGACCGGGACAGAGGTCTCACCCCTCCACTTT
TRBV20-1	many	NA	TRBJ2-1	CSARQDNEQFF	TGCAGTGCCCGACAGGACAATGAGCAGTTCTTC
TRBV5-4	NA	TRBD2	TRBJ2-5	CASSPRTSGRGETQYF	TGTGCCAGCAGCCCCCGGACTAGCGGGAGGGGGGAGACCCAGTACTTC
TRBV27	NA	NA	TRBJ2-7	CASSPDSSLFYEQYF	TGTGCCAGCAGCCCCGACTCCTCCTTATTCTACGAGCAGTACTTC
TRBV25-1	NA	TRBD1	TRBJ1-1	CASSSSGTGNTEAFF	TGTGCCAGCAGTTCTTCCGGGACAGGGAACACTGAAGCTTTCTTT
TRBV27	few	NA	TRBJ1-2	CASSSPGGGYTF	TGTGCCAGCAGCTCCCCTGGAGGTGGCTACACCTTC
TRBV7-2	NA	NA	TRBJ2-2	CASSLPGLNTGELFF	TGTGCCAGCAGCTTACCAGGACTGAACACCGGGGAGCTGTTTTTT
TRBV30	NA	TRBD1	TRBJ2-7	CAWSAPGQGFYEQYF	TGTGCCTGGAGTGCGCCGGGACAGGGCTTCTACGAGCAGTACTTC
TRBV9	NA	NA	TRBJ2-1	CASSEDISRPRDEQFF	TGTGCCAGCAGCGAGGATATTAGCCGACCTCGGGATGAGCAGTTCTTC
TRBV6-5	NA	NA	TRBJ1-1	CASSQRGITEAFF	TGTGCCAGCAGTCAGAGGGGGATCACTGAAGCTTTCTTT
TRBV30	NA	TRBD1	TRBJ2-7	CAWSVTGVYEQYF	TGTGCCTGGAGTGTAACAGGGGTCTACGAGCAGTACTTC
TRBV6-1	NA	TRBD1	TRBJ2-3	CASSWTGGGDTQYF	TGTGCCAGCAGCTGGACAGGGGGGGGAGATACGCAGTATTTT
TRBV19	NA	NA	TRBJ1-1	CASSIGDALSGAFF	TGTGCCAGTAGTATAGGGGACGCGCTAAGCGGAGCTTTCTTT
TRBV29-1	NA	NA	TRBJ1-2	CSVEPLINGYTF	TGCAGCGTTGAACCGTTGATCAATGGCTACACCTTC
TRBV28	few	TRBD2	TRBJ2-4	CASRGLAYKNIQYF	TGTGCCAGCAGGGGACTAGCGTACAAAAACATTCAGTACTTC
TRBV28	few	NA	TRBJ2-7	CASGRASYEQYF	TGTGCCAGCGGCAGGGCCTCCTACGAGCAGTACTTC
TRBV5-5	NA	NA	TRBJ2-1	CASSLQGRNEQFF	TGTGCCAGCAGCTTACAGGGGAGGAATGAGCAGTTCTTC
TRBV7-4	NA	NA	TRBJ2-3	CASSLGEDTQYF	TGTGCCAGCAGCTTAGGTGAGGATACGCAGTATTTT
TRBV6-4	NA	TRBD1	TRBJ1-2	CASSVGQGVKYGYTF	TGTGCCAGCAGTGTCGGACAGGGGGTGAAGTATGGCTACACCTTC
TRBV2	NA	TRBD1	TRBJ1-4	CASSGPGQANEKLFF	TGTGCCAGCAGCGGGCCGGGACAGGCTAATGAAAAACTGTTTTTT
TRBV9	NA	NA	TRBJ1-2	CASSPLGAYGYTF	TGTGCCAGCAGCCCCCTCGGGGCCTATGGCTACACCTTC
TRBV9	NA	TRBD1	TRBJ2-7	CASSEKGAQVSEQYF	TGTGCCAGCAGCGAAAAGGGGGCGCAGGTTTCCGAGCAGTACTTC
TRBV2	NA	NA	TRBJ1-2	CASSTLQRGTHYGYTF	TGTGCCAGCAGTACCCTTCAACGAGGGACGCACTATGGCTACACCTTC
TRBV19	NA	NA	TRBJ2-7	CASSHRDSQQYF	TGTGCCAGTAGTCATCGGGATTCGCAGCAGTACTTC
TRBV9	once	NA	TRBJ1-3	CASSVEGLRVTGPGNTIYF	TGTGCCAGCAGCGTAGAGGGGTTACGGGTCACGGGGCCTGGAAACACCATATATTTT
TRBV6-5	NA	NA	TRBJ2-7	CASTTLRDGGGEQYF	TGTGCCAGTACCACCCTTCGAGACGGAGGAGGCGAGCAGTACTTC
TRBV4-1	NA	NA	TRBJ2-7	CASSRNPGDNYEQYF	TGCGCCAGCAGCCGCAATCCGGGGGACAACTACGAGCAGTACTTC
TRBV7-8	NA	TRBD1	TRBJ2-3	CASSLGQGGMDTQYF	TGTGCCAGCAGCTTAGGGCAAGGGGGCATGGATACGCAGTATTTT
TRBV29-1	NA	TRBD1	TRBJ2-5	CSVYRGAETQYF	TGCAGCGTTTACAGGGGGGCAGAGACCCAGTACTTC
TRBV2	NA	NA	TRBJ1-5	CASTGGVRYSNQPQHF	TGTGCCAGCACCGGCGGGGTTCGATATAGCAATCAGCCCCAGCATTTT
TRBV5-1	few	NA	TRBJ1-4	CASSLFENEKLFF	TGCGCCAGCAGCTTGTTCGAAAATGAAAAACTGTTTTTT
TRBV6-1	NA	TRBD1	TRBJ1-2	CASRMGQLSHYGYTF	TGTGCCAGCAGAATGGGACAGCTGAGTCACTATGGCTACACCTTC
TRBV9	NA	NA	TRBJ2-7	CASSVDGAAYYEQYF	TGTGCCAGCAGCGTAGACGGGGCCGCTTACTACGAGCAGTACTTC
TRBV19	NA	NA	TRBJ1-2	CASSTAGIFYGYTF	TGTGCCAGTAGTACCGCAGGCATTTTCTATGGCTACACCTTC
TRBV5-1	NA	NA	TRBJ2-7	CASSLGGTQYEQYF	TGCGCCAGCAGCTTGGGGGGCACACAATACGAGCAGTACTTC
TRBV6-1	NA	NA	TRBJ1-2	CASSDRPPRDTF	TGTGCCAGCAGTGATCGGCCCCCTCGGGACACCTTC
TRBV7-9	NA	NA	TRBJ2-5	CASSYRDRETQYF	TGTGCCAGCAGCTACCGGGATAGGGAGACCCAGTACTTC
TRBV5-1	few	NA	TRBJ1-2	CASRVDAEYGYTF	TGCGCCAGCAGGGTCGACGCGGAGTATGGCTACACCTTC
TRBV7-2	NA	NA	TRBJ2-7	CASSSPPTGTYEQYF	TGTGCCAGCAGCTCCCCACCGACTGGGACCTACGAGCAGTACTTC
TRBV5-4	NA	NA	TRBJ2-1	CASSPSGGSSYNEQFF	TGTGCCAGCAGCCCCTCCGGCGGAAGCTCCTACAATGAGCAGTTCTTC
TRBV7-2	NA	NA	TRBJ1-3	CASSLERRQGTGNTIYF	TGTGCCAGCAGCTTAGAACGACGGCAGGGGACTGGAAACACCATATATTTT
TRBV9	NA	TRBD1	TRBJ1-2	CASSDHISGGENYGYTF	TGTGCCAGCAGCGACCACATCTCAGGGGGTGAAAACTATGGCTACACCTTC
TRBV5-4	NA	TRBD2	TRBJ2-2	CASSSLAGGINTGELFF	TGTGCCAGCAGTTCATTAGCGGGAGGGATAAACACCGGGGAGCTGTTTTTT
TRBV14	NA	NA	TRBJ2-2	CASSRLIRAGTGELFF	TGTGCCAGCAGCCGTTTAATTAGAGCGGGCACCGGGGAGCTGTTTTTT
TRBV18	NA	NA	TRBJ2-5	CASSPRAPSSQETQYF	TGTGCCAGCTCACCCCGTGCCCCGAGCTCTCAAGAGACCCAGTACTTC
TRBV18	NA	NA	TRBJ2-7	CASSPSRGHEQYF	TGTGCCAGCTCACCTAGCAGGGGCCACGAGCAGTACTTC
TRBV7-9	NA	TRBD2	TRBJ2-3	CASSSRISGTSTDTQYF	TGTGCCAGCAGCTCTAGAATTAGCGGGACTAGCACAGATACGCAGTATTTT
TRBV4-1	NA	NA	TRBJ1-1	CASSPQDSLNTEAFF	TGCGCCAGCAGCCCACAAGACAGCTTGAACACTGAAGCTTTCTTT
TRBV7-9	NA	TRBD1	TRBJ2-2	CASSHRGTGGTGELFF	TGTGCCAGCAGCCACAGGGGGACAGGGGGCACCGGGGAGCTGTTTTTT
TRBV18	once	NA	TRBJ2-1	CASEDRSGHNEQFF	TGTGCCAGCGAGGACCGCTCTGGGCACAATGAGCAGTTCTTC
TRBV4-1	NA	NA	TRBJ2-2	CASSQIQALGANTGELFF	TGCGCCAGCAGCCAAATACAGGCCTTGGGGGCGAACACCGGGGAGCTGTTTTTT
TRBV5-6	few	NA	TRBJ2-7	CASSFGQGASYEQYF	NA
TRBV19	NA	NA	TRBJ2-2	CASSAGRRGWTGELFF	TGTGCCAGTAGTGCAGGACGGCGGGGATGGACCGGGGAGCTGTTTTTT